Below, 11 T cell receptor beta chains from the same sample are listed, as sequenced in a study of T cells in narcolepsy (dated by TCRdb to the late 2010s). The library came from the immunoSEQ multiplex PCR assay. Not all clones reach the TCRdb copy of this immuneACCESS table, which keeps in-frame sequences only. Checked studies attribute under half of the gap to unresolved V genes and leave the rest unexplained. This sample comprises tens of thousands of clones, around 83% of them detected only once. The ten largest clones take up over 0.6% of the sample. Sequencing used memory (CD45RA-) CD4+ T cells from blood. The label giving this sample's cell subset or site can be read as: memory T cells sorted ex vivo from peripheral blood. The receptors here all came from a human donor in good health.

J is TRBJ1-4 and V is TRBV7-2; a weak D match, TRBD1 (5 bases). V lost 3 bases and J 7 bases, leaving 12 bases between the germline ends. Germline V gene sequence: CDR1 SGHTA, CDR2 FQGNSA. The CDR3 consists of 14 residues. CDR3 residues: CASSFRQNSEKLFF. The CDR3 DNA follows: TGTGCCAGCAGCTTTCGACAGAACAGTGAAAAACTGTTTTTT.

The CDR3 region is CSVHGTTYNEQFF. For the CDR3, the DNA is TGCAGCGTCCACGGGACTACCTACAATGAGCAGTTCTTC. The chain combines TRBV29-1 with TRBJ2-1; 7 positions match TRBD2. Germline loops: CDR1 SQVTM, CDR2 ANQGSEA. This CDR3 spans 13 amino acids. Trimming cost V 6 bases and J 2 bases; bases outside gene matches: 4.

The J gene is TRBJ1-4, the V gene TRBV10-3; D not resolved. The germline gives CDR1 ENHRY, CDR2 SYGVKD. The CDR3 runs to 14 residues. Trimming cost V 0 bases and J 7 bases, with 9 bases left between them. CDR3: CAISESGRGEKLFF. Written as DNA, the CDR3 is TGTGCCATCAGTGAGTCGGGAAGAGGTGAAAAACTGTTTTTT.

This rearrangement joins TRBV9 to TRBJ2-5; TRBD2 aligns across 9 bases. V shed 3 bases, J shed 1 base, and the junction held 4 bases outside the gene matches. The CDR3 loop spans 15 amino acids. Germline V CDR1 and CDR2: SGDLS, YYNGEE. For the CDR3, the DNA is TGTGCCAGCAGCGAGACTAGCGGCCTCCAAGAGACCCAGTACTTC. Translating gives CASSETSGLQETQYF.

The rearrangement uses TRBV9 and TRBJ1-3; TRBD1 might be the D (5 bases). Trimming took off 5 bases at V and 1 base at J, with 16 bases between the two ends. The CDR3 sequence is 16 residues long. CDR1 SGDLS and CDR2 YYNGEE come from the germline V gene. The CDR3 spells CASSWGGGTSGNTIYF. CDR3 coding DNA: TGTGCCAGCAGTTGGGGTGGAGGGACGTCTGGAAACACCATATATTTT.

The gene calls are TRBV6-4 and TRBJ2-2; TRBD1 agrees at 7 bases. Germline CDR1 reads MRHNA; CDR2 reads SNTAGT. This CDR3 contains 15 residues. V was clipped by 5 bases and J by 5 bases; unmatched bases: 8. The CDR3 region has the DNA TGTGCCAGCAGTCGCGAACAGGGGTTGACCGGGGAGCTGTTTTTT. This codes for CASSREQGLTGELFF.

J is TRBJ2-7 and V is TRBV2; D is unclear. This CDR3 spans 12 amino acids. The germline V gene has CDR1 SNHLY and CDR2 FYNNEI. V dropped 6 bases and J dropped 6 bases, with 12 bases sitting between them. CDR3: CASSLVSREQYV. The DNA of the CDR3 is TGTGCCAGCAGCTTAGTTTCCCGCGAGCAGTACGTC.

This clone was recorded a few times. The V gene is TRBV21-1, the J gene TRBJ1-6. TRBV21-1 counts as a pseudogene. CDR3 length: 20 residues. In DNA, the CDR3 is TGTGCCAGCAGCAATTATCCGCCTAGATTATCCCTTTACTATAATTCACCCCTCCACTTT. Translation gives CASSNYPPRLSLYYNSPLHF.

This chain connects TRBV5-1 to TRBJ1-3; 7 positions match TRBD1. Trimming at V came to 5 bases and at J to 3 bases, leaving 5 bases not matched to a gene. This CDR3 has 14 residues. CDR1 SGHRS and CDR2 YFSETQ come from the germline V gene. Here the CDR3 DNA reads TGCGCCAGCAGTTCAGGGGGTAGTGGAAACACCATATATTTT. Amino acid sequence: CASSSGGSGNTIYF. The complete variable domain, with remaining parts taken from reference TRBV5-1 and TRBJ1-3, reads KAGVTQTPRYLIKTRGQQVTLSCSPISGHRSVSWYQQTPGQGLQFLFEYFSETQRNKGNFPGRFSGRQFSNSRSEMNVSTLELGDSALYLCASSSGGSGNTIYFGEGSWLTVV.

The rearrangement uses TRBV7-9 and TRBJ1-1, with a possible D match to TRBD1 (5 bases). Trimming took off 5 bases at V and 11 bases at J, with 12 bases between the two ends. This CDR3 has 11 residues. The germline V gene encodes CDR1 SEHNR and CDR2 FQNEAQ (reference sequence). The CDR3: CASSVQGRAFF. CDR3 in DNA: TGTGCCAGCAGCGTCCAGGGTCGCGCTTTCTTT.

The CDR3 loop is CASSPRSGGAEETQYF. The CDR3 nucleotides are TGCGCCAGCAGCCCCAGAAGCGGGGGAGCAGAAGAGACCCAGTACTTC. The rearrangement links TRBV5-1 to TRBJ2-5, with TRBD2 matching over 8 bases. Germline V gene data show CDR1 as SGHRS and CDR2 as YFSETQ. The CDR3 spans 16 residues. V dropped 4 bases and J dropped 3; count of bases not matched to a gene: 11. The full variable domain, rest sourced from reference TRBV5-1 and TRBJ2-5, is KAGVTQTPRYLIKTRGQQVTLSCSPISGHRSVSWYQQTPGQGLQFLFEYFSETQRNKGNFPGRFSGRQFSNSRSEMNVSTLELGDSALYLCASSPRSGGAEETQYFGPGTRLLVL.